This T cell receptor (beta chain) was captured by sequencing in a study of T cell repertoires in cytomegalovirus infection. Study in general: Evidence of both CMV infection and a matching HLA type came from public TCR beta signatures.

A single record per CDR3 protein comes from TCRdb applying MiXCR to the reads. The table includes about 920,000 distinct CDR3 sequences, approximately 31% detected once. In its sample, this clonotype was seen many times. Antigen specificity is unknown. From germline, CDR1 is SGHVS and CDR2 FQNEAQ. The CDR3 sequence is 16 residues long. The V and J ends lost 1 base and 3 bases respectively, with 13 bases between them. The source is a human donor in good health (CMV status not recorded). Some clones in this sample may be carry-over from other donors' samples. This sequence joins TRBV7-8 and TRBJ2-1, with D possibly being TRBD1 (6 bases). The sample was cultured CD8+ T cells from PBMCs, taken from culture after CMV antigen stimulation. The CDR3 DNA sequence: TGTGCCAGCAGCTTAGGTAGTCAGGGGTACTACAATGAGCAGTTCTTC. Translation: CASSLGSQGYYNEQFF.